A single T cell receptor beta chain is shown here with its context. Its antigen remains unidentified. With a much larger clone just one base away, this may be a read error. Axillary draining lymph nodes of breast cancer patients supplied the node samples. The data originate from a study of breast tumors, draining lymph nodes, adjacent tissues. Study-level findings and limits: Tumor and nontumor repertoires were significantly more similar in luminal-like than in basal-like breast cancer. Tumors had less TCR diversity than lymph nodes, more than nontumor tissue. Tumor T cell lymph node origin was a supported hypothesis, not proven.

The CDR3 is 16 amino acids. Germline V gene sequence: CDR1 SGHRS, CDR2 YFSETQ. V lost 0 bases, J lost 15 bases, and 17 bases stayed unmatched. MiXCR, applied by TCRdb to the multiplex PCR reads, yields one record per CDR3 protein. The data hold 150,000 or so distinct CDR3 sequences, with approximately 30% observed a single time. The receptor was isolated from a female donor with breast cancer. Some clones in this sample may be carry-over from other donors' samples. The rearrangement uses TRBV5-1 and TRBJ2-1, with 8 bases matching TRBD2. Sequencing input: axillary lymph node tissue. This CDR3 reads CASSLVFGGASKGRFF. The CDR3 DNA reads as TGCGCCAGCAGCTTGGTGTTCGGGGGGGCCTCAAAAGGGCGGTTCTTC.